The present T cell receptor beta chain was sequenced within a study of cytomegalovirus exposure and HLA in healthy donors. General study findings and limits: An analysis that came later showed most CMV-associated TCR beta chains appearing HLA-restricted. Accurate predictions that matched the HLA-A and HLA-B alleles of most subjects were reportedly made from TCR beta sequences. There were some V segments, including TRBV6-2 and TRBV6-3, excluded as indistinguishable. Rarity held for most TCR sequences, but there were some public TCRs that occurred in many donors.

To note about this clone: Its target is unknown.

The germline V and J ends were trimmed by 0 bases and 5 bases, with 15 bases remaining between them. Germline CDR1 is SGHRS and CDR2 is YFSETQ. This CDR3 has 15 residues. Primers: 60 Vbeta forward and 13 Jbeta reverse. Repertoires were generated with immunoSEQ multiplex PCR, while TCRdb's copy carries only in-frame clones and drops some. In the table there are some 150,000 clones, roughly 80% of which are singletons. This chain links TRBV5-1 with TRBJ2-7, with D tentatively TRBD1 (5 bases). This receptor was taken from a woman in her late teens or twenties in good health and CMV-seronegative. The specimen sequenced was PBMCs. Here the CDR3 DNA reads TGCGCCAGCAGCTTGGCCAACATCAGGGTTAACGAGCAGTACTTC. Translated: CASSLANIRVNEQYF.